The T cell receptor beta chain under discussion was sequenced for a study of early T cells in non-severe SARS-CoV-2 infection. Whole-study context: The authors sequenced bulk RNA from unsorted whole blood, leaving chains unpaired. Study conclusions and caveats: Anti-spike CD8 specificities were favored by VDJdb matching, whose results missed private and CD4 specificities.

About this clonotype itself: Its antigen remains unknown.

Tagging with unique molecular identifiers was applied to individual cDNA molecules. TCRdb passed the 5' RACE reads through MiXCR, listing each CDR3 protein once. This table holds tens of thousands of distinct CDR3 sequences, about 12% found once. Between the trimmed V and J ends, which lost 5 bases and 1 base, there was a span of 9 bases. Germline V gives CDR1 MNHEY, CDR2 SVGEGT. This CDR3 has 13 amino acids. This chain joins TRBV6-2 or TRBV6-3 and TRBJ2-7; a weak D match, TRBD1 (5 bases). The receptor was isolated from an adult who was a healthcare worker with PCR-confirmed SARS-CoV-2 infection or an uninfected control (not recorded which). The sample taken for sequencing was whole blood. The DNA of the CDR3 is TGTGCCAGCAGTCCTACAGGATCCTACGAGCAGTACTTC. Its translation is CASSPTGSYEQYF.